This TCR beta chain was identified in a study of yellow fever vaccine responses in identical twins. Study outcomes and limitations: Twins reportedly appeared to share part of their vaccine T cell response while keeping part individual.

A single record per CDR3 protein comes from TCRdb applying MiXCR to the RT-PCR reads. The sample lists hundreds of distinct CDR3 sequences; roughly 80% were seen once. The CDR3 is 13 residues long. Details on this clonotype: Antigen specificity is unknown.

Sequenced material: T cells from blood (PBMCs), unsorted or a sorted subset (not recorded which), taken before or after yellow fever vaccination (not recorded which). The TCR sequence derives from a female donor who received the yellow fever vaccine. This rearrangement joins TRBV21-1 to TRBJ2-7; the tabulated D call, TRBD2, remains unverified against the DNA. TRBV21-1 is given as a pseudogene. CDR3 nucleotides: TGTGCCAGCAGCGTAGGGACTATTTACGAGCAGTACTTC. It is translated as CASSVGTIYEQYF.